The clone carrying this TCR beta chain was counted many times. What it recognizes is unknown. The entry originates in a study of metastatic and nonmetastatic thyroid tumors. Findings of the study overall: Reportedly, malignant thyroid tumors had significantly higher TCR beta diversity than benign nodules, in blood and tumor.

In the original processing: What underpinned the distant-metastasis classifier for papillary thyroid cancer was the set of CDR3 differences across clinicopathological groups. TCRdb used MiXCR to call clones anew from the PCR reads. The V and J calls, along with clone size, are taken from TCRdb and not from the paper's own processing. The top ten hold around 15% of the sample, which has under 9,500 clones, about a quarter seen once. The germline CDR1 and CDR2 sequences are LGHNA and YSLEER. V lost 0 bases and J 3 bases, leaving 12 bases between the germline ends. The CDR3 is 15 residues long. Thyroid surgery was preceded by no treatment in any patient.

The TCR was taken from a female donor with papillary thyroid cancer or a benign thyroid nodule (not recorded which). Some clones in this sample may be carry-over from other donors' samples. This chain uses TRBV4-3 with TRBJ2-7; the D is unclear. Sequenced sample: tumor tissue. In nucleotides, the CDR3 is TGCGCCAGCAGCCAAGAAAGAAGGGTCTACTACGAGCAGTACTTC. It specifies CASSQERRVYYEQYF.